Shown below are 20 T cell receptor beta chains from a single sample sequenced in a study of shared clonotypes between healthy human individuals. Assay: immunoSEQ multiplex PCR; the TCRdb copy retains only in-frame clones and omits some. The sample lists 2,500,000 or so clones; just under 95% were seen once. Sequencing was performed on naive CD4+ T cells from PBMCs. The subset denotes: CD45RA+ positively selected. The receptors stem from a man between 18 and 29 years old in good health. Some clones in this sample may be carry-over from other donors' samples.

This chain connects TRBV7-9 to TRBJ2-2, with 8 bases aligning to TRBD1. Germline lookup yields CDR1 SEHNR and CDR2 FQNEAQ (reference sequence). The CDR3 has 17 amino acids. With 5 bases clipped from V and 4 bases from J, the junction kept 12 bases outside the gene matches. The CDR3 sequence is CASSLLSYRGITGELFF. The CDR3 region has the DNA TGTGCCAGCAGCCTACTAAGTTACAGGGGGATCACCGGGGAGCTGTTTTTT. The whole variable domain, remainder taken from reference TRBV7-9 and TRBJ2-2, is DTGVSQNPRHKITKRGQNVTFRCDPISEHNRLYWYRQTLGQGPEFLTYFQNEAQLEKSRLLSDRFSAERPKGSFSTLEIQRTEQGDSAMYLCASSLLSYRGITGELFFGEGSRLTVL.

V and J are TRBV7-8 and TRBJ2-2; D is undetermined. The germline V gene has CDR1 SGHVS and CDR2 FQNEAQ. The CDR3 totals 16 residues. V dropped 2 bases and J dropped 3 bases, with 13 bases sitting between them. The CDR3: CASSLIGSRDTGELFF. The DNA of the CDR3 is TGTGCCAGCAGCTTAATCGGGTCTAGAGACACCGGGGAGCTGTTTTTT.

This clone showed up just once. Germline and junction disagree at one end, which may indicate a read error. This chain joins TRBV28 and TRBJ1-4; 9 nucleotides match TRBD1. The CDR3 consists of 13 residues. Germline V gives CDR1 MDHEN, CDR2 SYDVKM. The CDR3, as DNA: TGTGCCAGCAGCCTGGACAGGGGCTGGGGAGGCATTTTT. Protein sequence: CASSLDRGWGGIF.

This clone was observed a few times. CDR3 protein: CSVESGGQGYTF. The CDR3, as DNA: TGCAGCGTTGAATCAGGGGGACAGGGCTACACCTTC. The genes are TRBV29-1 and TRBJ1-2; 7 bases line up with TRBD1. The trim removed 2 bases at V and 8 bases at J, leaving 5 bases unmatched. Germline V gives CDR1 SQVTM, CDR2 ANQGSEA. CDR3 length: 12 residues.

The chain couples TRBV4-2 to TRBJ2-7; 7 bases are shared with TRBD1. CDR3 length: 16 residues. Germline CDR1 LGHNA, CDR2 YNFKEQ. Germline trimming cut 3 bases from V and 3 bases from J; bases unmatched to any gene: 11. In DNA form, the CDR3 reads TGTGCCAGCAGCCAGGATACAGGGGAACTTAGCTACGAGCAGTACTTC. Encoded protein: CASSQDTGELSYEQYF.

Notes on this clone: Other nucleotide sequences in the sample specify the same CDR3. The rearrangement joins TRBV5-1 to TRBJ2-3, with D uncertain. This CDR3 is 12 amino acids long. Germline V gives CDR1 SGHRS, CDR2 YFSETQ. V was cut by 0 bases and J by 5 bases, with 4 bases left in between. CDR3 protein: CASSLEGDTQYF. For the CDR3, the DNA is TGCGCCAGCAGCTTGGAAGGAGATACGCAGTATTTT.

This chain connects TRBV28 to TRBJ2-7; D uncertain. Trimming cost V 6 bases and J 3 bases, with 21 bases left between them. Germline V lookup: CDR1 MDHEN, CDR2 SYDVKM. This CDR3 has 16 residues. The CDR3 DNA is TGTGCCAGCAGGACACCCTCCCCGGTTAGGATCTACGAGCAGTACTTC. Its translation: CASRTPSPVRIYEQYF.

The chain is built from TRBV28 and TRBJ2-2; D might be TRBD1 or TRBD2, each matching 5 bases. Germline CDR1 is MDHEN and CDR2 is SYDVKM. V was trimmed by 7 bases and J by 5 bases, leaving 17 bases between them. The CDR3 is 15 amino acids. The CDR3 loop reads CASIRAGEGTGELFF. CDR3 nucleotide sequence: TGTGCCAGCATCCGCGCAGGCGAGGGGACCGGGGAGCTGTTTTTT.

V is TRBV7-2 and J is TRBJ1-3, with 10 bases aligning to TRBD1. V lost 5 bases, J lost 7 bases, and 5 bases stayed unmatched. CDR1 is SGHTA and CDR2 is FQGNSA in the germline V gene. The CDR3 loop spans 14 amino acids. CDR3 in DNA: TGTGCCAGCAGCGCACGGACAGGGGGTAACACCATATATTTT. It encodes CASSARTGGNTIYF.

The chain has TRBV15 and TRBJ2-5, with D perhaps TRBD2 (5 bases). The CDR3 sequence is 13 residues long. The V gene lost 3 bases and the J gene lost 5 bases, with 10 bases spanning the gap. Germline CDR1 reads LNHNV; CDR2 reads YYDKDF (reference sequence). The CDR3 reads CATSRGVGETQYF. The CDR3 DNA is TGTGCCACCAGCAGGGGAGTTGGGGAGACCCAGTACTTC.

The CDR3 bases are TGTGCCTGGAGCGCCGGGACTAAAGAGACCCAGTACTTC. It specifies CAWSAGTKETQYF. The chain joins TRBV30 to TRBJ2-5, with TRBD2 matching over 7 bases. CDR1 GTSNPN and CDR2 SVGIG come from the germline V gene (reference sequence). J gave up 3 bases and V 3 bases, and 4 bases lay outside the gene matches. The CDR3 has 13 amino acids.

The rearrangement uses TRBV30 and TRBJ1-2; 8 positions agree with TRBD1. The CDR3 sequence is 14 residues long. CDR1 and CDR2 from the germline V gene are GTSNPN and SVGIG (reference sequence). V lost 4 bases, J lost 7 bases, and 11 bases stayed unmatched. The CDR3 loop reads CAWTKTGVPGGYTF. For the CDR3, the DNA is TGTGCCTGGACTAAGACAGGGGTCCCCGGTGGCTACACCTTC.

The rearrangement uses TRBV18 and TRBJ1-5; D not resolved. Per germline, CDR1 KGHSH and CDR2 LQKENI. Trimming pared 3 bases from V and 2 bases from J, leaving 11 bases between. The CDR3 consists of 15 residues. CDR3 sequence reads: CASSPEAARNQPQHF. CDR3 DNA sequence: TGTGCCAGCTCACCTGAGGCAGCCCGCAATCAGCCCCAGCATTTT.

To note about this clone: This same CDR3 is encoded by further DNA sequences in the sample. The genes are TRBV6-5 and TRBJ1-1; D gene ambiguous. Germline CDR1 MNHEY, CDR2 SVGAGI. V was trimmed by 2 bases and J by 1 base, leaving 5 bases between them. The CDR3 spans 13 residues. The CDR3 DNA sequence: TGTGCCAGCAGTTACAGCCAGAACACTGAAGCTTTCTTT. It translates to CASSYSQNTEAFF.

In nucleotides, the CDR3 is TGCGCCAGCAGCCGGGACCGCCTGAACACCGGGGAGCTGTTTTTT. This translates into CASSRDRLNTGELFF. The chain recombines TRBV5-1 with TRBJ2-2; D is tentatively TRBD1 or TRBD2 (5 bases each). Germline V gene sequence: CDR1 SGHRS, CDR2 YFSETQ. Trimming cost V 4 bases and J 1 base, with 11 bases left between them. There are 15 residues in the CDR3.

In DNA, the CDR3 is TGTGCCAGCAGCCTACCCTACGAGCAGTACTTC. Protein sequence: CASSLPYEQYF. The chain couples TRBV7-2 to TRBJ2-7; D call uncertain. V was shortened by 5 bases and J by 2 bases, with 4 bases between the two germline ends. The CDR3 is 11 amino acids. The V gene's germline CDR1 is SGHTA and CDR2 FQGNSA.

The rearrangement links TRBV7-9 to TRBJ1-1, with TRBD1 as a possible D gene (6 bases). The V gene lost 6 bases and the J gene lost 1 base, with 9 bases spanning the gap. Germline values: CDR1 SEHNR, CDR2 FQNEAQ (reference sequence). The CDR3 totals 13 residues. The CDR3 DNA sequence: TGTGCCAGCAGAGGACAGCCGAACACTGAAGCTTTCTTT. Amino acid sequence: CASRGQPNTEAFF.

CDR3 sequence: CAISESSGTPNYGYTF. The DNA of the CDR3 is TGTGCCATCAGTGAGTCTTCCGGGACCCCTAACTATGGCTACACCTTC. V and J are TRBV10-3 and TRBJ1-2; TRBD1 is a possible D gene (5 bases). Germline loops: CDR1 ENHRY, CDR2 SYGVKD. CDR3 length: 16 amino acids. V lost 0 bases and J lost 0, with 11 bases in between.

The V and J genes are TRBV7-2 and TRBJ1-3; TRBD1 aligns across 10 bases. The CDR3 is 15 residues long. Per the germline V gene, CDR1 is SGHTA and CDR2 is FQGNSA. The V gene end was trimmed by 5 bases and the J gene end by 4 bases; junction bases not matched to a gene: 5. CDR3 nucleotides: TGTGCCAGCAGCGCCGGGACAGGGGCGGGAAACACCATATATTTT. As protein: CASSAGTGAGNTIYF. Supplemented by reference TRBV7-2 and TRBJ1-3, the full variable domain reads GAGVSQSPSNKVTEKGKDVELRCDPISGHTALYWYRQSLGQGLEFLIYFQGNSAPDKSGLPSDRFSAERTGGSVSTLTIQRTQQEDSAVYLCASSAGTGAGNTIYFGEGSWLTVV.

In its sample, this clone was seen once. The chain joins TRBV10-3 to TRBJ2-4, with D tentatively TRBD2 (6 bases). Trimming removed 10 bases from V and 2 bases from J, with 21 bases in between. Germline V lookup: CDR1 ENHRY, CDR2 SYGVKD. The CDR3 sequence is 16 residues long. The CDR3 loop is CATAEGRESTKNIQYF. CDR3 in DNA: TGTGCCACGGCGGAGGGTCGGGAGTCGACCAAAAACATTCAGTACTTC.